This T cell receptor beta chain emerged from a study of long-term antiretroviral therapy in people with HIV. Study-wide findings and caveats: All time points showed a repertoire dominated by clones expanded before ART.

Researchers ran immunoSEQ v3.0 at survey level. Repertoires were generated with immunoSEQ multiplex PCR, while TCRdb's copy carries only in-frame clones and drops some. The sample has around 35,000 clones; approximately 97% are singletons. Comments on this clone: Antigen specificity is unknown.

This material consisted of unsorted PBMCs, taken 6.9 years after starting antiretroviral therapy. The receptor's source is a man aged 25 to 40 with HIV.

CDR3 bases: TGCGCCAGCAGCTTAGGCGGGAGAGACAATGAGCAGTTCTTC. This gives the protein CASSLGGRDNEQFF. This sequence joins TRBV5-1 and TRBJ2-1; TRBD2 matches at 7 bases. Germline loops: CDR1 SGHRS, CDR2 YFSETQ. J was trimmed by 5 bases and V by 2 bases; bases with no gene match: 4. The CDR3 spans 14 residues.